This T cell receptor (beta chain) was sequenced during a study of cytotoxic CD8 clonotypes in ibrutinib-treated CLL (dated by TCRdb to the early 2020s). For context, the study as a whole: The cohort included roughly 15 treatment-naive and eleven to twelve relapsed/refractory patients; 17 to 18 were IGHV unmutated. Responses were partial in some 24 patients and complete in 2; after median 68 months follow-up, approximately 15 stayed in remission and roughly twelve progressed. Samples at response were collected after a median of roughly 13 months of treatment, with a range of roughly 6 to 40 months. On average, each sample had some 250,000 productive templates and about 89,000 productive rearrangements. Longitudinal samples were available for about 30% of the 86 trial participants. Cryopreserved peripheral blood mononuclear cells were collected before treatment, at response, and at either disease progression or sustained remission. Patients were still on ibrutinib when every remission and progressive disease sample was collected.

CDR1 SGHNT and CDR2 YYREEE are derived from the germline V gene (reference sequence). At the junction V is shortened by 4 bases and J by 2 bases; bases outside the gene matches: 12. Its CDR3 holds 17 amino acids, cysteine through phenylalanine. The entry retains the CDR3 DNA only, 51 bases that are in frame from base 1. Beyond this particular receptor, the publication reports: Lymph node repertoires were not examined, and the timing of sampling was not matched between patients in sustained remission and those whose disease progressed. An increase in clonality was observed at ibrutinib response, with clonality remaining stable during sustained remission and falling back toward baseline at progression. Baseline clonality exceeded that of age-matched healthy donors and correlated strongly with circulating CD8+ T-cell counts. Public clonotypes were found to be uncommon and were observed to contract or remain stable during treatment; the increase in clonality was shown to reflect expansion of private clonotypes at ibrutinib response.

Roughly 2 micrograms of genomic DNA were extracted from cryopreserved PBMCs for TCR beta library preparation. High-throughput TCR beta sequencing was performed on longitudinal blood samples from CLL patients receiving ibrutinib monotherapy. The patients took part in an open-label, single-center phase 2 trial of ibrutinib monotherapy. A MiSeq instrument was used for deep resolution sequencing, which targeted depths ranging from 1 in 1 million up to 1 in 200,000 T cells, with coverage averaging 10x for each clonotype. The immunoSEQ hsTCRB Kit was used to generate TCR beta libraries. Turning to the authors' computational methods: The data were analyzed with ImmunoSEQ Analyzer and ImmunoSEQ Data Assistant, and V, D and J gene assignments followed IMGT definitions. Clonality, with values ranging from 0 to 1, was calculated as one minus the normalized Shannon entropy of productive rearrangement frequencies. Only overrepresented clonotypes making up at least 0.05% of each patient's repertoire were included in the public clonotype analysis. Roughly 12 age-matched healthy donor repertoires from immuneACCESS were used as controls for clonality. Imported from immuneACCESS, the table was reduced by TCRdb to in-frame sequences with V and J called. These copies leave out some clones; in studies compared against another copy, an unresolved V gene accounts for under half, and the cause of the remainder is not known. Clone size and V and J calls were adopted from that table, with D and trimming inferred from the DNA. The sample includes 25,000 to 30,000 clones, with more than 75% observed a single time. Less than 55% of the sample rests with the top ten.

In its sample, this clone was seen once. Its antigen remains unidentified. The record has no base qualities; no much larger clone is one base away. The specimen comprised PBMCs, sampled after 36 months of ibrutinib treatment. The sequence was collected from a human donor with chronic lymphocytic leukemia. The chain employs TRBV5-4 and TRBJ2-4, with 7 junctional bases fitting TRBD2. The CDR3 is CASSLRREGTSKNIQYF. The base sequence is TGTGCCAGCAGCCTCCGCAGGGAGGGGACCTCCAAAAACATTCAGTACTTC.